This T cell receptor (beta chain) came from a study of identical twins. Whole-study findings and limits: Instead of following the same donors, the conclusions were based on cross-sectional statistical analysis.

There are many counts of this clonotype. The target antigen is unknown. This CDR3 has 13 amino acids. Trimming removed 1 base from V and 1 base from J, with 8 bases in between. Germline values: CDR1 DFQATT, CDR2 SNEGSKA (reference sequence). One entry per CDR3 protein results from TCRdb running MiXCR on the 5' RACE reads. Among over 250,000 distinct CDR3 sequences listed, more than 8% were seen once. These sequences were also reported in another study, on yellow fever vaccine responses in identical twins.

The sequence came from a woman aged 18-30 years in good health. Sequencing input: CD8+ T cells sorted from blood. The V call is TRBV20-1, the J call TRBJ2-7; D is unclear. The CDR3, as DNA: TGCAGTGCTAGAGTCCAAGGTTCCTACGAGCAGTACTTC. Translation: CSARVQGSYEQYF.